One TCR beta chain is described in this entry. The antigen remains undetermined. The data originate from a study of T cells in narcolepsy. About the study: Donors had narcolepsy type 1 or type 2, or were healthy controls. Study observations and caveats: In some patient and control memory CD4+ samples, autoreactive clones were absent. Reportedly, autoreactive clonotypes were serially detected in patients' blood but not controls'. Autoreactive HCRT-specific and TRIB2-specific clonotypes were marked in same-patient CSF-versus-blood CD4+ comparisons.

This CDR3 contains 13 residues. V lost 2 bases and J lost 2, with 6 bases in between. The germline CDR1 and CDR2 sequences are MNHNS and SASEGT. Profiled with immunoSEQ multiplex PCR; TCRdb holds only in-frame clones, not every one. Of 9,500 to 12,000 clones listed, around 94% were seen once; the top ten hold around 1.1%. The sequenced material came from CD45RA- memory CD4+ T cells from PBMCs. The chain employs TRBV6-1 and TRBJ1-2; D ambiguous. The sequence was obtained from a human donor with narcolepsy. The CDR3 spells CASSERGNYGYTF. CDR3 DNA sequence: TGTGCCAGCAGTGAAAGAGGGAACTATGGCTACACCTTC.